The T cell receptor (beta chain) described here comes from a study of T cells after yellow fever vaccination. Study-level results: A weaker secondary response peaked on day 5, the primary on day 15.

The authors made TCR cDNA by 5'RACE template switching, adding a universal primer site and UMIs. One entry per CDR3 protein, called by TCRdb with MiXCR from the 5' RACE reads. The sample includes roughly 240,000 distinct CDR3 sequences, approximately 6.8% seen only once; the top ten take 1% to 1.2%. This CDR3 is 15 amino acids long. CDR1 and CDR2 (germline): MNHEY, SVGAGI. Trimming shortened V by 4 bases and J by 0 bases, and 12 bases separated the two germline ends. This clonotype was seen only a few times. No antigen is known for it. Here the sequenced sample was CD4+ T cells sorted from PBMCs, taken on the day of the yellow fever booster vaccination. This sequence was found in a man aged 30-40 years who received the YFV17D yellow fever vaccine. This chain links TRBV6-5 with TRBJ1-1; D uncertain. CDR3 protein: CASSFHRNMNTEAFF. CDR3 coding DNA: TGTGCCAGCAGTTTCCATAGGAACATGAACACTGAAGCTTTCTTT.